Following are 8 T cell receptor beta chains from one sample sequenced in a study of T cell changes during pregnancy in multiple sclerosis. Produced via immunoSEQ multiplex PCR; TCRdb's table is partial and in-frame only. The sample lists around 80,000 clones, nearly 95% occurring once. Sequencing used peripheral blood, obtained in the second trimester of pregnancy. These receptors all stem from a female donor in good health, enrolled as a control in a pregnancy study.

This chain connects TRBV20-1 to TRBJ2-7; no clear D gene. The CDR3 has 11 residues. The germline CDR1 and CDR2 sequences are DFQATT and SNEGSKA (reference sequence). The CDR3 DNA is TGCGGAGCATCTAGCTCCTACGAGCAGTACTTC. Translated, it gives CGASSSYEQYF.

The chain employs TRBV28 and TRBJ1-1; 8 bases line up with TRBD1. The CDR3 loop spans 15 amino acids. V dropped 3 bases and J dropped 4; count of bases not matched to a gene: 7. Germline loops: CDR1 MDHEN, CDR2 SYDVKM. As DNA, the CDR3 is TGTGCCAGCAGTTTCCCAGGGGGGACAGGCACTGAAGCTTTCTTT. Its protein is CASSFPGGTGTEAFF.

The chain links TRBV7-6 to TRBJ2-5, with D maybe TRBD1 (6 bases). The V gene lost 4 bases and the J gene lost 5 bases, with 14 bases spanning the gap. Germline-derived CDR1 and CDR2 are SGHVS and FNYEAQ. The CDR3 is 14 amino acids. CDR3 DNA sequence: TGTGCCAGCAGCTCTCAGGGGTTTCACGAGACCCAGTACTTC. Translating it yields CASSSQGFHETQYF.

This clone has a single count. This rearrangement joins TRBV5-6 to TRBJ2-5; possibly TRBD2 for D (5 bases). Trimming took off 3 bases at V and 5 bases at J, with 14 bases between the two ends. Germline loops: CDR1 SGHDT, CDR2 YYEEEE. The CDR3 is made up of 14 amino acids. The CDR3 loop is CASSSVRDSETQYF. In DNA form, the CDR3 reads TGTGCCAGCAGCTCAGTCCGGGATTCGGAGACCCAGTACTTC.

V and J are TRBV5-4 and TRBJ2-5, with 9 bases lining up with TRBD1. Trimming cost V 2 bases and J 4 bases; bases outside gene matches: 3. Germline CDR1 and CDR2: SGHNT and YYREEE (reference sequence). The CDR3 has 14 residues. DNA for the CDR3: TGTGCCAGCAGCTTAACAGGGGGCGGAGAGACCCAGTACTTC. This codes for CASSLTGGGETQYF.

CDR3 sequence (DNA): TGTGCCAGCAGCTTAGAGGGGTACGGCAATCAGCCCCAGCATTTT. Amino acids: CASSLEGYGNQPQHF. The gene calls are TRBV7-9 and TRBJ1-5; D is possibly TRBD1 (5 bases). Germline CDR1 SEHNR, CDR2 FQNEAQ (reference sequence). CDR3 length equals 15 residues. Trimming shortened V by 1 base and J by 2 bases, and 9 bases separated the two germline ends.

The CDR3 loop is CSVDLPGLEQFF. The CDR3 nucleotides are TGCAGCGTTGATCTTCCGGGGTTGGAGCAGTTCTTC. The chain is built from TRBV29-1 and TRBJ2-1; D is possibly TRBD2 (5 bases). CDR1 and CDR2 from the germline V gene are SQVTM and ANQGSEA. The CDR3 is made up of 12 amino acids. The germline V and J ends were trimmed by 3 bases and 10 bases, with 13 bases remaining between them.

The chain uses TRBV7-2 and TRBJ2-7; possibly TRBD1 for D (6 bases). V was clipped by 5 bases and J by 7 bases, with 18 bases between them. Germline CDR1 SGHTA, CDR2 FQGNSA. The CDR3 runs 14 residues. The CDR3 reads CASSPRGPGQEQYF. In DNA, the CDR3 is TGTGCCAGCAGCCCAAGGGGCCCGGGACAAGAGCAGTACTTC.